The next 21 T cell receptor beta chains were all read from a single sample in a study of blood T cells in healthy people across ages. The second PCR ran about 6 to 11 cycles with a sample-barcoded 5' primer and J-beta primers. TCRdb reprocessed the 5' RACE reads via MiXCR and lists one record per CDR3 protein. The sample holds 1.8 million or so distinct CDR3 sequences; about 39% are singletons and the top ten take about 21%. The source material was blood. These receptor sequences come from a human donor in good health.

The chain has TRBV6-5 and TRBJ2-7; D remains unclear. This CDR3 is built from 16 residues. The V gene's germline CDR1 is MNHEY and CDR2 SVGAGI. The ends were cut back, 5 bases at V and 3 bases at J, with 20 bases in the middle. The CDR3 DNA reads TGTGCCAGCAGTCGAGCTGGGCAGAACTACTTCTACGAGCAGTACTTC. Its translation is CASSRAGQNYFYEQYF.

This clonotype came up a few times. At one boundary the junction diverges from the germline segment, which might be a read error. This chain uses TRBV28 with TRBJ1-1; a possible D gene is TRBD1 (6 bases). The germline gives CDR1 MDHEN, CDR2 SYDVKM. This CDR3 comprises 14 residues. Here the CDR3 reads CASKKGGSNTETFF. Here the CDR3 DNA reads TGTGCCAGCAAAAAGGGGGGATCGAACACTGAAACTTTCTTT.

The sample holds a few counts of this clonotype. The chain carries TRBV9 and TRBJ2-7; D is perhaps TRBD2 (5 bases). The DNA end lines up better with TRBJ2-5; the J call may be wrong. This CDR3 region has 15 residues. The germline V gene encodes CDR1 SGDLS and CDR2 YYNGEE. CDR3 loop: CASSVLDSGWETQYF. CDR3 coding DNA: TGTGCCAGCAGCGTCCTTGATTCGGGGTGGGAGACCCAGTACTTC.

This clonotype was found a few times. The chain employs TRBV11-2 and TRBJ2-1; D remains unclear. This CDR3 region has 16 residues. Germline CDR1 SGHAT, CDR2 FQNNGV. Trimming left V 3 bases short and J 0 bases short, with 12 bases between. The CDR3 spells CASSLSLISSYNEQFF. In DNA, the CDR3 is TGTGCCAGCAGCTTGAGTCTAATCAGCTCCTACAATGAGCAGTTCTTC.

J is TRBJ2-2 and V is TRBV5-5; 7 bases are shared with TRBD2. Germline V CDR1 and CDR2: SGHKS, YYEKEE (reference sequence). The V gene end was trimmed by 3 bases and the J gene end by 1 base; junction bases not matched to a gene: 0. This CDR3 has 14 amino acids. The CDR3 loop reads CASSWGGNTGELFF. CDR3 nucleotides: TGTGCCAGCAGCTGGGGGGGGAACACCGGGGAGCTGTTTTTT.

The chain uses TRBV3-1 and TRBJ2-5; 10 nucleotides line up with TRBD2. With V trimmed by 8 bases and J by 4 bases, 10 bases remained unmatched. This CDR3 has 15 amino acids. Germline loops: CDR1 LGHDT, CDR2 YNNKEL (reference sequence). The CDR3 spells CASAPSGGASETQYF. The CDR3 coding sequence is TGTGCCAGCGCCCCCAGCGGGGGGGCGTCAGAGACCCAGTACTTC.

J is TRBJ1-1 and V is TRBV11-2; D is unresolved. V lost 5 bases and J lost 5, with 18 bases in between. Per germline, CDR1 SGHAT and CDR2 FQNNGV. CDR3 length: 15 residues. The CDR3: CASSLGEVGPTEAFF. The CDR3 DNA is TGTGCCAGCAGCCTCGGGGAAGTAGGGCCTACTGAAGCTTTCTTT.

The chain has TRBV24-1 and TRBJ2-3; D uncertain. Trimming removed 3 bases from V and 0 bases from J, with 12 bases in between. The CDR3 is made up of 16 amino acids. Germline V gene sequence: CDR1 KGHDR, CDR2 SFDVKD. Here the CDR3 reads CATSDRTLTSTDTQYF. For the CDR3, the DNA is TGTGCCACCAGTGATAGGACGTTGACTAGCACAGATACGCAGTATTTT.

The V call is TRBV12-3 or TRBV12-4, the J call TRBJ2-1; D assignment may be TRBD1 or TRBD2 (5 bases each). V lost 3 bases, J lost 5 bases, and 11 bases lay in between. The CDR3 spans 14 residues. The CDR3 reads CASSFWQGDNEQFF. The DNA of the CDR3 is TGTGCCAGCAGTTTTTGGCAGGGAGACAATGAGCAGTTCTTC.

This clonotype occurred a few times. The chain carries TRBV10-3 and TRBJ2-7; D call uncertain. V was cut by 11 bases and J by 0 bases, with 14 bases left in between. Germline loops: CDR1 ENHRY, CDR2 SYGVKD. The CDR3 spans 13 residues. The CDR3 loop reads CAVRNSDSYEQYF. CDR3 in DNA: TGTGCCGTCCGGAACTCCGACTCCTACGAGCAGTACTTC.

This clonotype was detected a few times. CDR3 amino acids: CASSLAVVSGELFF. In DNA, the CDR3 is TGTGCCAGCAGCTTAGCGGTCGTTTCCGGGGAGCTGTTTTTT. This chain uses TRBV7-9 with TRBJ2-2; D call uncertain. Trimming shortened V by 0 bases and J by 6 bases, and 8 bases separated the two germline ends. CDR1 and CDR2 from the germline V gene are SEHNR and FQNEAQ (reference sequence). This CDR3 has 14 residues. Combining the CDR3 with reference TRBV7-9 and TRBJ2-2 gives the whole variable domain DTGVSQNPRHKITKRGQNVTFRCDPISEHNRLYWYRQTLGQGPEFLTYFQNEAQLEKSRLLSDRFSAERPKGSFSTLEIQRTEQGDSAMYLCASSLAVVSGELFFGEGSRLTVL.

For this clonotype: One end of the junction fails to match germline, which may point to a read error. CDR3 sequence: CASTLRTVGQGTQYF. Written as DNA, the CDR3 is TGTGCCAGCACCCTACGGACAGTAGGGCAAGGGACCCAGTACTTC. This chain joins TRBV11-3 and TRBJ2-5; a possible D gene is TRBD1 (6 bases). CDR3 length equals 15 residues. In germline, CDR1 is SGHNT, CDR2 YENEEA.

This chain connects TRBV20-1 to TRBJ2-7; 7 positions match TRBD1. This CDR3 is 15 amino acids long. Germline V CDR1 and CDR2: DFQATT, SNEGSKA (reference sequence). Unmatched junction bases numbered 11, after V lost 4 bases and J lost 2 bases. CDR3 protein: CSAKNRDSVTYEQYF. For the CDR3, the DNA is TGCAGTGCTAAGAACCGGGACAGTGTTACCTACGAGCAGTACTTC.

This clonotype came up a few times. The chain combines TRBV7-2 with TRBJ2-3, with D perhaps TRBD1 (5 bases). V lost 7 bases to trimming and J lost 1 base, with 15 bases between them. This CDR3 is 15 amino acids long. CDR1 and CDR2 (germline): SGHTA, FQGNSA. CDR3 coding DNA: TGTGCCAGCAACCTACGATGGGGCGGCACAGATACGCAGTATTTT. Protein product: CASNLRWGGTDTQYF.

The chain employs TRBV5-1 and TRBJ1-5; a weak D match, TRBD1 (6 bases). The CDR3 loop spans 15 amino acids. From germline, CDR1 is SGHRS and CDR2 YFSETQ. The V end lost 2 bases, the J end lost 7 bases, and 16 bases lay between the germline ends. CDR3 in DNA: TGCGCCAGCAGCTTAGAAGGGGGGCCACGGCAGCCCCAGCATTTT. Amino acid sequence: CASSLEGGPRQPQHF. The entire variable domain, with the rest obtained from reference TRBV5-1 and TRBJ1-5, is as follows: KAGVTQTPRYLIKTRGQQVTLSCSPISGHRSVSWYQQTPGQGLQFLFEYFSETQRNKGNFPGRFSGRQFSNSRSEMNVSTLELGDSALYLCASSLEGGPRQPQHFGDGTRLSIL.

This clonotype was observed a handful of times. The chain has TRBV20-1 and TRBJ1-2, with D uncertain. Per the germline V gene, CDR1 is DFQATT and CDR2 is SNEGSKA (reference sequence). V dropped 3 bases and J dropped 7 bases, with 18 bases sitting between them. This CDR3 comprises 14 residues. The CDR3 DNA reads TGCAGTGCTAGTCTAGCTTCAGCCTCAAGTGGCTACACCTTC. Amino acid sequence: CSASLASASSGYTF.

The J gene is TRBJ2-1, the V gene TRBV5-1; 13 bases align to TRBD2. Germline CDR1 SGHRS, CDR2 YFSETQ. The CDR3 consists of 16 residues. The V and J ends lost 2 bases and 6 bases, in that order; junction bases with no gene match: 5. The CDR3 loop is CASSFGTSGGANEQFF. CDR3 coding DNA: TGCGCCAGCAGCTTCGGAACTAGCGGGGGGGCCAATGAGCAGTTCTTC.

This chain links TRBV5-5 with TRBJ1-1, with no clear D. The CDR3 is made up of 12 amino acids. V gave up 2 bases and J gave up 8 bases, with 10 bases separating them. CDR1 and CDR2 from the germline V gene are SGHKS and YYEKEE (reference sequence). CDR3: CASSLFGVEAFF. CDR3 DNA sequence: TGTGCCAGCAGCTTATTTGGGGTAGAAGCTTTCTTT.

This chain joins TRBV7-2 and TRBJ2-7; D is perhaps TRBD2 (5 bases). V was cut by 4 bases and J by 2 bases, with 12 bases left in between. The CDR3 has 14 residues. The V gene's germline CDR1 is SGHTA and CDR2 FQGNSA. CDR3 nucleotide sequence: TGTGCCAGCAGCTCGAGGCCGGGAACCTACGAGCAGTACTTC. It translates to CASSSRPGTYEQYF.

V usage is TRBV20-1 and J usage is TRBJ1-2; D is undetermined. Germline V CDR1 and CDR2: DFQATT, SNEGSKA (reference sequence). V lost 0 bases to trimming and J lost 8 bases, with 16 bases between them. The CDR3 totals 14 residues. CDR3 in DNA: TGCAGTGCTAGAGATTTAGGACGGGGTTTGGGCTACACCTTC. As protein: CSARDLGRGLGYTF.

This clonotype was counted a few times. At one end, the junction sequence differs from germline, possibly due to a read error. V and J are TRBV6-5 and TRBJ2-7; D unclear. The CDR3 covers 12 residues. Germline CDR1 is MNHEY and CDR2 is SVGAGI. CDR3 coding DNA: TGTGCCAGCAACCGAAACCTTTACGAGCGGTACTTC. Amino acid sequence: CASNRNLYERYF.